This TCR beta chain was captured by sequencing in a study of cytomegalovirus exposure and HLA in healthy donors. Researchers ran the PCR with 60 Vbeta and 13 Jbeta primers. TCRdb's copy holds only in-frame clones and misses some; the assay was immunoSEQ multiplex PCR. The table shows some 100,000 clones, with 65% to 75% occurring only once. V dropped 5 bases and J dropped 8; count of bases not matched to a gene: 4. The germline V gene has CDR1 MNHEY and CDR2 SVGAGI. The CDR3 extends over 14 amino acids. Sequencing input: PBMCs. The chain recombines TRBV6-5 with TRBJ1-4; 11 bases agree with TRBD1. The source is a female donor in good health and CMV-seropositive. The DNA for the CDR3 is TGTGCCAGCAGTAGGGACAGGGGGGGGGAAAAACTGTTTTTT. Translating it yields CASSRDRGGEKLFF.